This T cell receptor beta chain stems from a study of CD8 T cells in Susac syndrome. From blood CD8+ and CD4+ T cells, the TCR beta chain was sequenced. Bulk CD8+ and CD4+ cells came from magnetic negative isolation; CD8+ TEMRA by FACS. A quantity of about 0.45 to 1 ug RNA underwent reverse transcription using random hexamers. By means of immunoSEQ multiplex PCR, TCR beta CDR3 spanning 54 Vbeta and 13 Jbeta underwent amplification. From the immunoSEQ multiplex PCR reads, TCRdb called clonotypes with MiXCR, one entry per CDR3 protein. Of a few hundred thousand distinct CDR3 sequences listed, approximately 89% were seen once; the top ten hold about 0.1%. The germline gives CDR1 GTSNPN, CDR2 SVGIG (reference sequence). The CDR3 runs to 15 residues. Trimming left V 1 base short and J 1 base short, with 13 bases between.

Sequencing was done on a sample of CD8+ T cells from PBMCs. The receptor was derived from a human donor with multiple sclerosis. The chain recombines TRBV30 with TRBJ1-2; D perhaps matches TRBD1 (5 bases). The CDR3 region is CAWSAPTGVNYGYTF. The CDR3 region has the DNA TGTGCCTGGAGTGCCCCGACGGGGGTTAACTATGGCTACACCTTC.